This record covers a single T cell receptor (beta chain). Its antigen is unknown. Qualities for individual bases were not recorded, and no much larger clone is one base off. A MiSeq instrument was used for deep resolution sequencing, which targeted depths ranging from 1 in 1 million up to 1 in 200,000 T cells, with coverage averaging 10x for each clonotype. The immunoSEQ hsTCRB Kit was used to generate the TCR beta libraries. The original methods were these. ImmunoSEQ Data Assistant and ImmunoSEQ Analyzer were used for data analysis, and V, D and J genes were assigned according to IMGT definitions. Clonality, which ranges from 0 to 1, was calculated as one minus the normalized Shannon entropy of productive rearrangement frequencies. Only overrepresented clonotypes making up at least 0.05% of the repertoire of each patient were included in the public clonotype analysis. About a dozen age-matched healthy donor repertoires from immuneACCESS served as clonality controls. TCRdb provides this immuneACCESS table in a form limited to in-frame rearrangements. Some clones are lacking; in checked studies, under half of them reflect an unresolved V gene, and why the rest are absent is not known. The V and J calls and the clone size are those of that table, but D and trimming were determined from the DNA. Present in this sample are about 140,000 clones, over 75% of which were seen just once. The top ten clones comprise about 7.6% of the sample.

V is cut back by 0 bases and J by 9 bases, with 8 bases in the junction unmatched. Its CDR3 holds 15 amino acids, cysteine through phenylalanine. Only CDR3 DNA is held: 45 bases, read in frame from base 1. According to the germline V gene (reference sequence), CDR1 reads SGHNT and CDR2 reads YYREEE. For TCR beta library preparation, about 2.2 micrograms of genomic DNA were extracted from the cryopreserved PBMCs. Longitudinal blood samples from CLL patients receiving ibrutinib monotherapy were subjected to high-throughput TCR beta sequencing. The patients were enrolled in a single-center, open-label phase 2 trial of ibrutinib monotherapy. This sample is part of a study of cytotoxic CD8 clonotypes in ibrutinib-treated CLL (dated by TCRdb to the early 2020s). Regarding the complete study: The cohort included roughly 15 treatment-naive and approximately eleven relapsed/refractory patients; 17 to 18 were IGHV unmutated. Every remission and progressive disease sample was obtained while ibrutinib was still being received by the patients. Cryopreserved peripheral blood mononuclear cells were obtained prior to treatment, at the time of response, and at either disease progression or sustained remission. Response samples were obtained after a median of roughly 13 months of treatment, with a range of about 6 to 36 months. Responses were partial in 25 or so patients and complete in 2; after median about 5.5 years follow-up, approximately 15 stayed in remission and roughly twelve progressed. On average, each sample yielded around 250,000 productive templates and tens of thousands of productive rearrangements. Longitudinal samples were obtainable from about 30% of the roughly 90 participants in the trial. Study-wide findings and limitations: Baseline clonality was found to be higher than that of age-matched healthy donors and was strongly correlated with circulating CD8+ T-cell counts. An increase in clonality was observed at ibrutinib response, with clonality remaining stable during sustained remission and falling back toward baseline at progression. Public clonotypes were rare and either contracted or stayed stable during treatment, and the rise in clonality at ibrutinib response reflected the expansion of private clonotypes. Lymph node repertoires were not examined, and the timing of sampling was not matched between patients in sustained remission and those whose disease progressed.

The clonotype originates from a human donor with chronic lymphocytic leukemia. The source was PBMCs, collected after 36 months of ibrutinib treatment. The chain joins TRBV5-4 to TRBJ2-1; 8 central bases correspond to TRBD2. CDR3 loop: CASSLVSGGLGEQFF. In nucleotide form, the sequence is TGTGCCAGCAGCTTGGTCTCGGGGGGGCTCGGTGAGCAGTTCTTC.